This TCR beta chain was retrieved from a study of Ad26.COV2.S vaccination and SARS-CoV-2 variants. Looking at the study overall: Intramuscular Ad26.COV2.S at 5x10^10 or 1x10^11 viral particles.

Some clones are missing from TCRdb's copy, which holds only in-frame ones; the method was immunoSEQ multiplex PCR. Here the sample spans 400,000 to 450,000 clones, about 90% being singletons. CDR1 and CDR2 from the germline V gene are MDHEN and SYDVKM. The CDR3 length is 12 residues. Trimming shortened V by 2 bases and J by 8 bases, and 6 bases separated the two germline ends. The sample's treatment: some 20 received Ad26.COV2.S at low or high dose, single or two shots; 5 received placebo; per-sample allocation not given. Collection of samples fell on day 63 after the first vaccine or placebo injection. As to this clone: The same CDR3 also results from other DNA sequences found in this sample.

The sample consisted of peripheral blood, taken in a trial of Ad26.COV2.S vaccine versus placebo. This rearrangement joins TRBV28 to TRBJ1-4; D not resolved. This TCR was sampled from a person aged 18-65 years who received the Ad26.COV2.S COVID-19 vaccine or a placebo. In nucleotides, the CDR3 is TGTGCCAGCAGTTTACTGGGGGAAAAACTGTTTTTT. The encoded protein is CASSLLGEKLFF.